Below, one TCR beta chain is given with its context. The CDR3 extends over 15 amino acids. The V end was cut by 4 bases, the J end by 4 bases, with 14 bases between. The V gene's germline CDR1 is SGHRS and CDR2 YFSETQ. This record belongs to a study of cytomegalovirus exposure and HLA in healthy donors. The primer mix had 60 Vbeta and 13 Jbeta primers. Libraries were prepared by immunoSEQ multiplex PCR; TCRdb keeps only in-frame clonotypes and omits some of them. The top ten hold more than 2% of the sample, which has 150,000 or so clones, roughly 84% seen once. The receptor comes from a man between 18 and 35 years old in good health and CMV-seropositive. The V call is TRBV5-1, the J call TRBJ2-2; D unresolved. Sample: PBMCs. The CDR3 DNA is TGCGCCAGCAGCGTCGAGGAGAGGAGCACCGGGGAGCTGTTTTTT. Translation gives CASSVEERSTGELFF.